The 14 T cell receptor beta chains given below trace back to one sample, sequenced in a study of blood T cells in healthy people across ages. The second PCR ran about 6 to 11 cycles with a sample-barcoded 5' primer and J-beta primers. One entry per CDR3 protein, called by TCRdb with MiXCR from the 5' RACE reads. Altogether about 800,000 distinct CDR3 sequences are present, roughly 25% being singletons, with the ten largest covering approximately 3.7%. The same sample was also used in a study of T cells of mothers and their children.

The sequenced material came from blood. These receptors all stem from a boy between 10 and 17 years old in good health.

This chain connects TRBV5-6 to TRBJ2-5, with D perhaps TRBD1 (6 bases). The closer fit of TRBJ2-7 to the DNA end suggests the J call may be wrong. Germline CDR1 and CDR2: SGHDT and YYEEEE. This CDR3 comprises 14 residues. CDR3 nucleotides: TGTGCCAGCAGCTTGGGGAACAGGGACTACGAGCAGTACTTC. It translates to CASSLGNRDYEQYF.

This chain joins TRBV5-1 and TRBJ2-6; D is ambiguous. The germline V gene has CDR1 SGHRS and CDR2 YFSETQ. V was cut by 1 base and J by 0 bases, with 8 bases left in between. The CDR3 has 16 residues. This CDR3 reads CASSLSSRSGANVLTF. The CDR3 nucleotides read TGCGCCAGCAGCTTGAGCAGTCGCTCTGGGGCCAACGTCCTGACTTTC.

This clonotype was found a few times. The chain links TRBV18 to TRBJ1-2, with a weak D call TRBD1 (6 bases). Trimming pared 2 bases from V and 5 bases from J, leaving 12 bases between. The CDR3 length is 14 residues. Germline lookup yields CDR1 KGHSH and CDR2 LQKENI. In DNA form, the CDR3 reads TGTGCCAGCTCACCAGGACAGTCGGGGTATGGCTACACCTTC. This gives the protein CASSPGQSGYGYTF. Drawing the rest from reference TRBV18 and TRBJ1-2, the complete variable domain is NAGVMQNPRHLVRRRGQEARLRCSPMKGHSHVYWYRQLPEEGLKFMVYLQKENIIDESGMPKERFSAEFPKEGPSILRIQQVVRGDSAAYFCASSPGQSGYGYTFGSGTRLTVV.

The chain joins TRBV6-5 to TRBJ1-3, with 9 nucleotides matching TRBD1. The trim removed 5 bases at V and 3 bases at J, leaving 5 bases unmatched. Germline CDR1 reads MNHEY; CDR2 reads SVGAGI. The CDR3 loop spans 15 amino acids. The chain's CDR3 is CASSTTGGGGNTIYF. CDR3 bases: TGTGCCAGCAGTACTACAGGGGGCGGTGGAAACACCATATATTTT.

The rearrangement uses TRBV4-1 and TRBJ2-7, with 8 positions matching TRBD2. After removal of 1 base from V and 2 bases from J, the junction contained 7 bases not matched to a gene. This CDR3 contains 16 residues. Germline values: CDR1 MGHRA, CDR2 YSYEKL. The CDR3 reads CASSQGSGSETYEQYF. The DNA of the CDR3 is TGCGCCAGCAGCCAAGGGAGCGGGAGTGAAACCTACGAGCAGTACTTC.

Only a few counts were recorded for this clonotype. This sequence joins TRBV27 and TRBJ2-2; tentatively, D is TRBD1 or TRBD2 (6 bases each). This CDR3 has 16 residues. Germline V gene sequence: CDR1 MNHEY, CDR2 SMNVEV (reference sequence). V was clipped by 0 bases and J by 5 bases, with 13 bases between them. The CDR3 coding sequence is TGTGCCAGCAGTTTATCGGGGGGCGTTTTTACCGGGGAGCTGTTTTTT. Its protein product is CASSLSGGVFTGELFF.

The chain combines TRBV6-4 with TRBJ2-7, with D possibly matching TRBD2 (5 bases). Looked up from germline, CDR1 is MRHNA and CDR2 is SNTAGT. Trimming took 7 bases from V and 0 from J, leaving 16 bases between them. The CDR3 is 15 amino acids. The CDR3 sequence: CASIETGEGSYEQYF. The CDR3 nucleotides read TGTGCCAGCATAGAAACCGGGGAAGGCTCCTACGAGCAGTACTTC.

In its sample, this clonotype was seen a few times. The chain carries TRBV2 and TRBJ2-2; 8 bases map to TRBD1. CDR1 is SNHLY, CDR2 FYNNEI, per germline. The CDR3 is 16 residues long. V shed 4 bases and J 2 bases; nucleotides not matched to a gene: 6. CDR3 residues: CASSAGTGPNTGELFF. CDR3 DNA sequence: TGTGCCAGCAGTGCCGGGACAGGCCCAAACACCGGGGAGCTGTTTTTT.

This clonotype came up a few times. The chain recombines TRBV4-1 with TRBJ2-7; D remains unclear. The CDR3 length is 14 residues. V was clipped by 1 base and J by 0 bases, with 7 bases between them. CDR1 MGHRA and CDR2 YSYEKL come from the germline V gene. The CDR3 nucleotides are TGCGCCAGCAGCCAAGGGCCCCTCTCCTACGAGCAGTACTTC. Translated, it gives CASSQGPLSYEQYF.

The V and J genes are TRBV3-1 and TRBJ2-4; 10 nucleotides agree with TRBD1. The CDR3 runs 16 residues. Per germline, CDR1 LGHDT and CDR2 YNNKEL (reference sequence). The V segment lost 4 bases and the J segment 7 bases; nucleotides outside the gene matches: 10. This CDR3 reads CASSPSGQGLLNIQYF. CDR3 coding DNA: TGTGCCAGCAGCCCTTCGGGACAGGGGTTGTTGAACATTCAGTACTTC. Full variable domain (missing parts from reference TRBV3-1 and TRBJ2-4): DTAVSQTPKYLVTQMGNDKSIKCEQNLGHDTMYWYKQDSKKFLKIMFSYNNKELIINETVPNRFSPKSPDKAHLNLHINSLELGDSAVYFCASSPSGQGLLNIQYFGAGTRLSVL.

This clonotype was seen more than once but under ten times. Germline is not matched at one junction end, which may reflect a read error. This chain joins TRBV11-2 and TRBJ2-5; TRBD1 matches 7 bases. This CDR3 has 14 residues. From germline, CDR1 is SGHAT and CDR2 FQNNGV. As DNA, the CDR3 is TGTGCCGGCAGCCACTACAGGGGTCAAGAGACCCAGTACTTC. Translated: CAGSHYRGQETQYF.

The V gene is TRBV12-3 or TRBV12-4, the J gene TRBJ2-4; a weak D match, TRBD2 (6 bases). CDR3 length: 15 residues. V lost 1 base, J lost 6 bases, and 13 bases lay in between. The CDR3 loop is CASSLGWDFGNIQYF. The CDR3 nucleotides read TGTGCCAGCAGTTTAGGCTGGGACTTTGGAAACATTCAGTACTTC.

Regarding this clonotype: Here the CDR3 omits its conserved ending phenylalanine or tryptophan, so a read error is the likely source. V is TRBV11-1 and J is TRBJ2-7, with TRBD1 matching 8 bases. In germline, CDR1 is SGHAT, CDR2 FQDESV (reference sequence). The CDR3 is 15 amino acids. The CDR3 DNA is TGTGCCAGCAGCTTACTGGCAGGGGGCTCCAACGAGCAGTACCTC. Translating gives CASSLLAGGSNEQYL.

The genes are TRBV7-9 and TRBJ2-3; a possible D gene is TRBD2 (6 bases). Germline V gene data show CDR1 as SEHNR and CDR2 as FQNEAQ (reference sequence). The CDR3 totals 15 residues. V lost 1 base, J lost 6 bases, and 14 bases lay in between. The CDR3 DNA reads TGTGCCAGCAGCTTAGTCAATGCGGGGACGGATACGCAGTATTTT. This sequence encodes CASSLVNAGTDTQYF.